Listed below are T cell receptor beta chains from one sample, sequenced in a study of blood T cell repertoires in COVID-19. TCRdb keeps only in-frame clones here, not all; method: immunoSEQ multiplex PCR. The sample has 260,000 or so clones, 88% seen once. The sequencing input was PBMCs or T cells enriched from blood (not recorded which). Every receptor here comes from a woman aged 40 to 50 with acute COVID-19. Both conserved end residues are part of each CDR3. The order of the fields is clone size, V gene, J gene, D gene, CDR3 protein, CDR3 DNA. A D gene is named only where the DNA matches it firmly. Size tells how often a clone was seen (once, few, many) or the class of an expanded clone, and some rows leave it out.

few	TRBV15	TRBJ1-2	NA	CATSRDRQGGYTF	TGTGCCACCAGCAGAGACAGGCAGGGAGGCTACACCTTC
NA	TRBV28	TRBJ2-5	TRBD2	CASTETPGLAVLGTQYF	TGTGCCAGCACCGAGACCCCGGGACTAGCGGTCCTGGGGACCCAGTACTTC
NA	TRBV5-1	TRBJ1-2	NA	CASTTGGELDYGYTF	TGCGCCAGCACCACCGGCGGGGAATTGGACTATGGCTACACCTTC
NA	TRBV6-1	TRBJ1-1	NA	CASSERGVNTEAFF	TGTGCCAGCAGTGAACGGGGGGTGAACACTGAAGCTTTCTTT
NA	TRBV6-5	TRBJ1-1	TRBD1	CASSYGTANTEAFF	TGTGCCAGCAGTTACGGGACAGCGAACACTGAAGCTTTCTTT
few	TRBV24-1	TRBJ2-1	TRBD1	CATSDGTGTPDNEQFF	TGTGCCACCAGTGATGGGACAGGCACCCCCGACAATGAGCAGTTCTTC
NA	TRBV29-1	TRBJ1-5	NA	CSVGSQEGNQPQHF	TGCAGCGTTGGGTCTCAAGAGGGCAATCAGCCCCAGCATTTT
NA	TRBV9	TRBJ2-6	TRBD2	CASSVELAGAPSGANVLTF	TGTGCCAGCAGCGTAGAACTAGCGGGAGCACCCTCTGGGGCCAACGTCCTGACTTTC
NA	TRBV27	TRBJ2-1	TRBD2	CASSSRLAGVGNEQFF	TGTGCCAGCAGTTCCAGACTAGCGGGAGTCGGCAATGAGCAGTTCTTC
once	TRBV4-1	TRBJ2-3	TRBD2	CASSQEGTTSGTSTDTQYF	TGCGCCAGCAGCCAAGAAGGGACTACTAGCGGAACTAGCACAGATACGCAGTATTTT
NA	TRBV5-1	TRBJ2-5	NA	CASNQGLEETQYF	TGCGCCAGCAATCAGGGGCTGGAAGAGACCCAGTACTTC
NA	TRBV3-1/TRBV3-2	TRBJ1-2	TRBD1	CASSLLEGATGYTF	TGTGCCAGCAGCCTCCTAGAGGGGGCGACTGGCTACACCTTC
NA	TRBV7-2	TRBJ1-5	NA	CASSPNRQVAGSNQPQHF	TGTGCCAGCAGCCCGAATCGACAGGTTGCTGGTAGCAATCAGCCCCAGCATTTT
NA	TRBV7-2	TRBJ1-2	TRBD1	CASSRQGDYGYTF	TGTGCCAGCAGCCGACAGGGCGACTATGGCTACACCTTC
NA	TRBV25-1	TRBJ1-5	TRBD1	CASSTGQGVVGNQPQHF	TGTGCCAGCAGTACGGGACAGGGAGTTGTTGGCAATCAGCCCCAGCATTTT
NA	TRBV28	TRBJ2-7	TRBD2	CASIRIMGREGEQYF	TGTGCCAGCATCAGAATTATGGGCAGGGAGGGTGAGCAGTACTTC
NA	TRBV7-2	TRBJ2-7	NA	CASSLGQLYEQYF	TGTGCCAGCAGCTTAGGACAGCTCTACGAGCAGTACTTC
NA	TRBV10-3	TRBJ2-1	NA	CAIHPGTLPTDEQFF	TGTGCCATCCACCCGGGGACACTCCCGACCGATGAGCAGTTCTTC
few	TRBV19	TRBJ1-2	NA	CASSIDRDYGYTF	TGTGCCAGTAGTATCGACAGAGACTATGGCTACACCTTC
NA	TRBV11-3	TRBJ2-3	TRBD2	CASSTGLAAFTDTQYF	TGTGCCAGCAGCACGGGACTAGCGGCGTTCACAGATACGCAGTATTTT
NA	TRBV12-3/TRBV12-4	TRBJ2-1	NA	CASARGRNNEQFF	TGTGCCAGCGCTAGAGGCCGAAACAATGAGCAGTTCTTC
NA	TRBV28	TRBJ2-5	TRBD2	CASTGGGQNWETQYF	TGTGCCAGTACCGGCGGGGGGCAAAATTGGGAGACCCAGTACTTC
NA	TRBV28	TRBJ1-5	TRBD1	CASSSWTGLMPQPQHF	TGTGCCAGCAGTTCTTGGACAGGCCTAATGCCTCAGCCCCAGCATTTT
NA	TRBV7-8	TRBJ2-7	NA	CASSLAIEGTREQYF	TGTGCCAGCAGCTTAGCGATAGAGGGTACGCGCGAGCAGTACTTC
NA	TRBV19	TRBJ1-5	NA	CASSRGFNQPQHF	TGTGCCAGTAGTCGGGGATTCAATCAGCCCCAGCATTTT
NA	TRBV4-2	TRBJ1-4	NA	CASSQTSTVNEKLFF	TGTGCCAGCAGCCAAACGAGCACAGTCAATGAAAAACTGTTTTTT
NA	TRBV27	TRBJ1-1	TRBD1	CASSLARGRNTEAFF	TGTGCCAGCAGTTTAGCCAGGGGGAGGAACACTGAAGCTTTCTTT
NA	TRBV3-1/TRBV3-2	TRBJ2-3	TRBD2	CASRLAVGGTDTQYF	TGTGCCAGCAGGCTAGCGGTGGGGGGCACAGATACGCAGTATTTT
few	TRBV28	TRBJ2-1	TRBD2	CASSFRGLARELGEQFF	TGTGCCAGCAGTTTCCGGGGACTAGCCAGGGAGTTAGGTGAGCAGTTCTTC
NA	TRBV2	TRBJ2-1	NA	CATRRDTISYNEQFF	TGTGCCACCCGCCGGGACACCATCTCCTACAATGAGCAGTTCTTC
NA	TRBV9	TRBJ1-3	TRBD1	CASSEGQYSGNTIYF	TGTGCCAGCAGCGAGGGACAGTACTCTGGAAACACCATATATTTT
NA	TRBV5-1	TRBJ2-4	TRBD1	CASSLARTGSSKNIQYF	TGCGCCAGCAGCTTGGCTAGGACAGGGTCTTCCAAAAACATTCAGTACTTC
NA	TRBV27	TRBJ1-2	NA	CASSLSRAPNYGYTF	TGTGCCAGCAGTTTGTCGCGGGCCCCTAACTATGGCTACACCTTC
NA	TRBV18	TRBJ2-1	TRBD2	CASSPPGEGYNEQFF	TGTGCCAGCTCACCACCGGGGGAGGGCTACAATGAGCAGTTCTTC
once	TRBV13	TRBJ1-1	NA	CASSLAAGLNTEAFF	TGTGCCAGCAGTCTCGCGGCAGGGTTGAACACTGAAGCTTTCTTT
NA	TRBV30	TRBJ2-7	NA	CAWNSGGYEQYF	TGTGCCTGGAATTCCGGGGGCTACGAGCAGTACTTC
NA	TRBV6-2/TRBV6-3	TRBJ1-5	NA	CASSPTDINQPQHF	TGTGCCAGCAGTCCGACGGACATCAATCAGCCCCAGCATTTT
NA	TRBV7-2	TRBJ2-1	NA	CASSLVVSHNEQFF	TGTGCCAGCAGCTTAGTCGTCAGTCACAATGAGCAGTTCTTC
NA	TRBV5-1	TRBJ1-1	NA	CASSLVGGRNTEAFF	TGCGCCAGCAGCTTGGTTGGGGGGAGGAACACTGAAGCTTTCTTT
NA	TRBV24-1	TRBJ2-5	TRBD2	CATSDPSPSGRGGETQYF	TGTGCCACCAGTGACCCGTCCCCTAGCGGGAGAGGTGGGGAGACCCAGTACTTC
once	TRBV5-4	TRBJ2-1	NA	CASSPAGRPMSEQFF	TGTGCCAGCAGCCCGGCGGGCCGTCCTATGAGTGAGCAGTTCTTC
once	TRBV18	TRBJ2-3	NA	CASSSGGTVDTQYF	TGTGCCAGCTCTTCCGGCGGGACTGTAGATACGCAGTATTTT
NA	TRBV3-1/TRBV3-2	TRBJ1-3	NA	CASSQDGGNTIYF	TGTGCCAGCAGCCAAGACGGGGGAAACACCATATATTTT
NA	TRBV5-1	TRBJ2-3	NA	CASSSTSTDTQYF	TGCGCCAGCAGCTCGACTAGCACAGATACGCAGTATTTT